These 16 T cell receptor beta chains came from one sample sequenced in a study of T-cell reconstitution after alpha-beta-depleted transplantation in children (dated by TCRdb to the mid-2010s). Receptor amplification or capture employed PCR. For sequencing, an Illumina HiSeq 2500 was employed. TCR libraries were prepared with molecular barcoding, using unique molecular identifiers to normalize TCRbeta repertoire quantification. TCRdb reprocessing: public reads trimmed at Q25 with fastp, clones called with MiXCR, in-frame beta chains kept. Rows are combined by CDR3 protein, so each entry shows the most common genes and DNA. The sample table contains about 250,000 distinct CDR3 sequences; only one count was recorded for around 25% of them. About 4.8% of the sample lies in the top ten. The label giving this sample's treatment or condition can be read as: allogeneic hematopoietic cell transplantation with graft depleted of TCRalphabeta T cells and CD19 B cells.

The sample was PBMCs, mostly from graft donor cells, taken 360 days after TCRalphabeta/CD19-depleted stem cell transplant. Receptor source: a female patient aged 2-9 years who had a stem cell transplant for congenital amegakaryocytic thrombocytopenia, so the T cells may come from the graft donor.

The CDR3 sequence: CASTRGGWISSTDTQYF. CDR3 DNA: TGTGCCAGCACCCGTGGAGGGTGGATCTCTAGCACAGATACGCAGTATTTT. This sequence joins TRBV11-1 and TRBJ2-3; TRBD2 might be the D (6 bases). There are 17 residues in the CDR3. Germline loops: CDR1 SGHAT, CDR2 FQDESV (reference sequence). V lost 7 bases and J 0 bases, leaving 20 bases between the germline ends. Variable domain in full (rest from reference TRBV11-1 and TRBJ2-3): EAEVAQSPRYKITEKSQAVAFWCDPISGHATLYWYRQILGQGPELLVQFQDESVVDDSQLPKDRFSAERLKGVDSTLKIQPAELGDSAMYLCASTRGGWISSTDTQYFGPGTRLTVL.

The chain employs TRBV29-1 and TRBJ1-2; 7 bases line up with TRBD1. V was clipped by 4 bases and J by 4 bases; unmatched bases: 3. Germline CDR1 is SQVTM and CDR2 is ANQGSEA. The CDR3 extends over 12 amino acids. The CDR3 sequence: CSVVQGFYGYTF. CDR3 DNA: TGCAGCGTTGTACAGGGGTTCTATGGCTACACCTTC.

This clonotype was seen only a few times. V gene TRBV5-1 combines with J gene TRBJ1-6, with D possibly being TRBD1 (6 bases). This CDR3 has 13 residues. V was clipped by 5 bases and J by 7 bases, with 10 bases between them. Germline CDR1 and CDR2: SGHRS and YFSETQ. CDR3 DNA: TGCGCCAGCAGGGACAGTCCCAATTCACCCCTCCACTTT. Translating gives CASRDSPNSPLHF.

This chain's CDR3 is CASRQGKDGYTF. CDR3 nucleotides: TGCGCCAGCAGACAGGGCAAGGATGGCTACACCTTC. J is TRBJ1-2 and V is TRBV4-3; tentative D call: TRBD1 (6 bases). This CDR3 comprises 12 residues. V gave up 6 bases and J gave up 6 bases, with 11 bases separating them. Per germline, CDR1 LGHNA and CDR2 YSLEER.

The CDR3 reads CSVETGGWRGEQYF. The CDR3 bases are TGCAGCGTTGAGACAGGGGGCTGGAGGGGGGAGCAGTACTTC. V gene TRBV29-1 combines with J gene TRBJ2-7; 10 positions match TRBD1. Germline assignment: CDR1 SQVTM and CDR2 ANQGSEA. V shed 3 bases, J shed 7 bases, and the junction held 9 bases outside the gene matches. The CDR3 spans 14 residues.

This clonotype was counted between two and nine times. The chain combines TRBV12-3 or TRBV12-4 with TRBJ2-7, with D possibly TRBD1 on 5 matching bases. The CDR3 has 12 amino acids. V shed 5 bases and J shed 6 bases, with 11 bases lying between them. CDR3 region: CASSRPGIEQYF. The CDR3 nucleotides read TGTGCCAGCAGTCGACCAGGGATCGAGCAGTACTTC.

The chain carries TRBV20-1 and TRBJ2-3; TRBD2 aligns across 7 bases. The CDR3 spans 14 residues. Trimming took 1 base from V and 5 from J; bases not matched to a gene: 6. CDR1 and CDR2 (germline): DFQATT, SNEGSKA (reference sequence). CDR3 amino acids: CSARAGGGLDTQYF. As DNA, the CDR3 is TGCAGTGCTAGAGCGGGAGGAGGTTTAGATACGCAGTATTTT.

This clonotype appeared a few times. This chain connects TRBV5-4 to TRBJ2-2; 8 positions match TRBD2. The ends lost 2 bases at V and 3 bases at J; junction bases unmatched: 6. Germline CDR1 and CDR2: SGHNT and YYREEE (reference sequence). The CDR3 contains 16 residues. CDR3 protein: CASSFERGSDTGELFF. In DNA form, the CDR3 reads TGTGCCAGCAGCTTCGAGCGGGGGAGTGACACCGGGGAGCTGTTTTTT. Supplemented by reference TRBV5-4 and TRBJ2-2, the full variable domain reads ETGVTQSPTHLIKTRGQQVTLRCSSQSGHNTVSWYQQALGQGPQFIFQYYREEENGRGNFPPRFSGLQFPNYSSELNVNALELDDSALYLCASSFERGSDTGELFFGEGSRLTVL.

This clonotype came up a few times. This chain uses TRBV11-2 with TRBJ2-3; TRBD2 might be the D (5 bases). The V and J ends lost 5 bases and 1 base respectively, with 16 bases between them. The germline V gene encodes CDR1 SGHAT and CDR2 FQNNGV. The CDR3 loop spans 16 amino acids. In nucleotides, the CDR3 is TGTGCCAGCAGCACCGAAAGTGAGAGGGGCACAGATACGCAGTATTTT. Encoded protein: CASSTESERGTDTQYF.

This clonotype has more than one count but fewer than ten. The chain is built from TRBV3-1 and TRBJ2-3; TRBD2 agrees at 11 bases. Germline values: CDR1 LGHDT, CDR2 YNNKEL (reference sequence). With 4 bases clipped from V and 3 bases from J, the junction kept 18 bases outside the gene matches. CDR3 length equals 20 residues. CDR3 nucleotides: TGTGCCAGCAGCCGTATGCCGGGACTAGCGGCCTCGGGGCCTACAGATACGCAGTATTTT. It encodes CASSRMPGLAASGPTDTQYF.

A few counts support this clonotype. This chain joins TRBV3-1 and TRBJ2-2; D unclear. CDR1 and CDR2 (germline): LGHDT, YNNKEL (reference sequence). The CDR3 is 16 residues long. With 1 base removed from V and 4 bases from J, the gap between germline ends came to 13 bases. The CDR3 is CASSQGVYLRTGELFF. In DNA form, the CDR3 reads TGTGCCAGCAGCCAAGGTGTATACCTTCGCACCGGGGAGCTGTTTTTT.

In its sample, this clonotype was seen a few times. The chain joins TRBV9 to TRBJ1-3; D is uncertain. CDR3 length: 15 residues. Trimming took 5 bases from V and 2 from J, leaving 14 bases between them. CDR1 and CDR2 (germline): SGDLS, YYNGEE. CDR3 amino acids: CASRENLRTGNTIYF. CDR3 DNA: TGTGCCAGCAGGGAAAATTTACGGACTGGAAACACCATATATTTT.

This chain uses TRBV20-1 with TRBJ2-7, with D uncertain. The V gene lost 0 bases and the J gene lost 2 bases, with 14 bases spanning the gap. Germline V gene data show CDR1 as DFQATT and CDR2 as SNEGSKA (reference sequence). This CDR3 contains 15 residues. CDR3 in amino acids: CSARDRLAGTYEQYF. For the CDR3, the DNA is TGCAGTGCTAGAGATCGGCTGGCCGGAACCTACGAGCAGTACTTC.

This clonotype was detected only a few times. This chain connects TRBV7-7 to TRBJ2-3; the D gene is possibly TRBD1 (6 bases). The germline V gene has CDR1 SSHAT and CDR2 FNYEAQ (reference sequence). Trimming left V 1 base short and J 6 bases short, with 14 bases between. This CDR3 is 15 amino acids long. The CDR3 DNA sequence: TGTGCCAGCAGCTTAGGAACGGGACACTCGGATACGCAGTATTTT. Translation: CASSLGTGHSDTQYF.

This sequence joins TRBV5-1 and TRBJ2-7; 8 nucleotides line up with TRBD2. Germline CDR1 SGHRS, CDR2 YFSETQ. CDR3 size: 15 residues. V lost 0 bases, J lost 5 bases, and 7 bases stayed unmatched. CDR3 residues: CASSLELAGYDEQYF. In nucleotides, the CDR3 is TGCGCCAGCAGCTTGGAGTTAGCGGGGTATGACGAGCAGTACTTC.

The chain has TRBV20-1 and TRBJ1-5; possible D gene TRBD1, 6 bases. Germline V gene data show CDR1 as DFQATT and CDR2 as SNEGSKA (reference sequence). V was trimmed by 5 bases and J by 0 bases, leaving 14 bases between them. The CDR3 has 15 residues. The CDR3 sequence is CSAPRTAGSNQPQHF. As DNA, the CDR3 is TGCAGTGCTCCGCGGACAGCAGGTAGCAATCAGCCCCAGCATTTT.